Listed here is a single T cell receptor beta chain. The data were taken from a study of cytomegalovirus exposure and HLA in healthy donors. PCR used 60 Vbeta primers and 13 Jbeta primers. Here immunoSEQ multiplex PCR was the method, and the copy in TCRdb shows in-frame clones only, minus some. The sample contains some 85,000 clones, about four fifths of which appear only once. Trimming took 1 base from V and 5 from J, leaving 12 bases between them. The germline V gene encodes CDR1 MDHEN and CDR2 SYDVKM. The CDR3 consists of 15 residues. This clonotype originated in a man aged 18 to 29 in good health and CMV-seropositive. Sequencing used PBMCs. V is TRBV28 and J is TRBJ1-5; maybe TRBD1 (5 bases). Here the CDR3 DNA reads TGTGCCAGCAGTTTATCCGGCAGGGAACATCAGCCCCAGCATTTT. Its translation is CASSLSGREHQPQHF.